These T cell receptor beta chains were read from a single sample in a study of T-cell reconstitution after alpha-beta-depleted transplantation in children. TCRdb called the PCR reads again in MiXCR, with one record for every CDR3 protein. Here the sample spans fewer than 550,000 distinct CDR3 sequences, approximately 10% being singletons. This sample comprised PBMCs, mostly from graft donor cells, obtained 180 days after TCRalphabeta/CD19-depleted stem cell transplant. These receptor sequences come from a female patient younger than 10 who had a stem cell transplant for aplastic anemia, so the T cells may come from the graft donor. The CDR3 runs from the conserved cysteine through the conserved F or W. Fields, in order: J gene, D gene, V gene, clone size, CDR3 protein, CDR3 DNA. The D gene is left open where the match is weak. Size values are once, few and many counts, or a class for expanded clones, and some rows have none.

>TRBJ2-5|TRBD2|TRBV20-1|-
CSARDYGLAEQETQYF
TGCAGTGCTAGAGATTACGGACTAGCGGAACAAGAGACCCAGTACTTC
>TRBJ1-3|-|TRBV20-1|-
CSARGPSSGNTIYF
TGCAGTGCTAGAGGACCGAGCTCTGGAAACACCATATATTTT
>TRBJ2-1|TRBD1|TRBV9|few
CASSVVDWTGGWNEQFF
TGTGCCAGCAGCGTAGTAGATTGGACAGGGGGCTGGAATGAGCAGTTCTTC
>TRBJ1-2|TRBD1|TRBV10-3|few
CAIRDDRGRDGYTF
TGTGCCATCAGGGATGACAGGGGGCGGGATGGCTACACCTTC
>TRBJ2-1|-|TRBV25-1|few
CASSRTRSSYNEQFF
TGTGCCAGCAGTCGAACACGGAGCTCCTACAATGAGCAGTTCTTC
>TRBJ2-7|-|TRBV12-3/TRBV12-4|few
CASSLKGVDEQYF
TGTGCCAGCAGTTTAAAGGGGGTAGACGAGCAGTACTTC
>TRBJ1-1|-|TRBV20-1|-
CSARASAGSTEAFF
TGCAGTGCTAGAGCTTCAGCTGGGAGCACTGAAGCTTTCTTT
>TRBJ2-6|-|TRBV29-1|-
CSVEEKGTWANVLTF
TGCAGCGTTGAAGAAAAGGGAACGTGGGCCAACGTCCTGACTTTC
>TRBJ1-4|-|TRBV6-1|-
CTSSPGDIFEKLFF
TGTACCAGCAGTCCCGGGGACATTTTTGAAAAACTGTTTTTT
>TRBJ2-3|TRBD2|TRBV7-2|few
CASSPSGRGPDTQYF
TGTGCCAGCAGCCCTAGCGGGAGAGGGCCAGATACGCAGTATTTT
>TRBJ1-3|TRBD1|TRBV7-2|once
CASSPEGTGGNTIYF
TGTGCCAGCAGCCCAGAGGGGACAGGTGGAAACACCATATATTTT
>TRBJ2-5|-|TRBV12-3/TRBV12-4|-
CASSFGDQETQYF
TGTGCCAGCAGTTTTGGAGACCAAGAGACCCAGTACTTC
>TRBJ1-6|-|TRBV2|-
CASSIRLTPGRTNSPLHF
TGTGCCAGCAGTATACGATTAACCCCGGGACGGACTAATTCACCCCTCCACTTT
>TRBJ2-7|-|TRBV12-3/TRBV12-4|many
CASSAGTAGYEQYF
TGTGCCAGCAGTGCCGGGACAGCGGGCTACGAGCAGTACTTC
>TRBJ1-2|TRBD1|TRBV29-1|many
CSGGTGNYGYTF
TGCAGCGGCGGGACAGGGAACTATGGCTACACCTTC
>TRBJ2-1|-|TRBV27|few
CASSLPGVRANYNEQFF
TGTGCCAGCAGTCTCCCCGGCGTGAGGGCGAACTACAATGAGCAGTTCTTC
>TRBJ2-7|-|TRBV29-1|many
CSVTGGQPYEQYF
TGCAGCGTGACCGGGGGACAGCCCTACGAGCAGTACTTC
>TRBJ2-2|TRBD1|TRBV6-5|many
CASSRDRGTGELFF
TGTGCCAGCAGTAGGGACAGAGGCACCGGGGAGCTGTTTTTT
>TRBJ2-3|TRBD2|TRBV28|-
CASSFLLAGKDTQYF
TGTGCCAGCAGTTTTTTACTAGCGGGAAAGGATACGCAGTATTTT
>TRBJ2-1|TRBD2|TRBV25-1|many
CASSELAGGYNEQFF
TGTGCCAGCAGTGAGCTAGCGGGAGGATACAATGAGCAGTTCTTC
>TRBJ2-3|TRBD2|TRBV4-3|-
CASSHRTSGRVEGTDTQYF
TGCGCCAGCAGCCACCGCACTAGCGGGAGAGTGGAGGGCACAGATACGCAGTATTTT
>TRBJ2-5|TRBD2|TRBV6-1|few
CASSAKGVAGGPETQYF
TGTGCCAGCAGTGCCAAGGGGGTAGCGGGAGGGCCAGAGACCCAGTACTTC
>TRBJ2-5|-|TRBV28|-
CASSLLNSEETQYF
TGTGCCAGCAGTTTGTTAAATTCGGAGGAAACCCAGTACTTC
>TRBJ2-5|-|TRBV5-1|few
CASSLAVRQETQYF
TGCGCCAGCAGCTTGGCCGTCAGGCAAGAGACCCAGTACTTC
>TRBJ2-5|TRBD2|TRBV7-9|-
CAIIAGGLFFQYF
TGTGCCATCATAGCGGGAGGGCTTTTTTTCCAGTACTTC
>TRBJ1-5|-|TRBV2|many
CASSDRERSNQPQHF
TGTGCCAGCAGTGACAGGGAGAGGAGCAATCAGCCCCAGCATTTT
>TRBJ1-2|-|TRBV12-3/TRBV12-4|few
CASSLMVGATANYGYTF
TGTGCCAGCAGTTTAATGGTTGGGGCGACCGCTAACTATGGCTACACCTTC
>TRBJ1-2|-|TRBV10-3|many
CAISGRTQNYGYTF
TGTGCCATCAGTGGTAGGACGCAGAACTATGGCTACACCTTC
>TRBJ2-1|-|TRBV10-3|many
CAIMPRTSSYNEQFF
TGTGCCATCATGCCCAGGACAAGCTCCTACAATGAGCAGTTCTTC
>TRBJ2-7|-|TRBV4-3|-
CASSPYLSSANEQYF
TGCGCCAGCAGCCCCTACCTTTCTTCAGCCAACGAGCAGTACTTC
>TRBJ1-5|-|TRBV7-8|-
CASSGGTGQLNQPQHF
TGTGCCAGCAGCGGGGGGACGGGGCAGCTAAATCAGCCCCAGCATTTT
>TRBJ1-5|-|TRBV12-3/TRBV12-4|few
CASTFSGPNQPQHF
TGTGCCAGCACCTTTTCCGGACCCAATCAGCCCCAGCATTTT
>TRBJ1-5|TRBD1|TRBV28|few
CASSSQVRGQSNQPQHF
TGTGCCAGCAGTTCCCAGGTGAGGGGACAGAGCAATCAGCCCCAGCATTTT
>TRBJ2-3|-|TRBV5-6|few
CASSRSAVAQYF
TGTGCCAGCAGTCGGAGCGCTGTTGCGCAGTATTTT
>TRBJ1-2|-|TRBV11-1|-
CASSDPGTTIPINYGYTF
TGTGCCAGCAGCGACCCCGGGACAACCATCCCAATTAACTATGGCTACACCTTC
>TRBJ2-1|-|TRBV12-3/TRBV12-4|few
CASTSLWGNEQFF
TGTGCCAGCACCTCCCTCTGGGGGAATGAGCAGTTCTTC
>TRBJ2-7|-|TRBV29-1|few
CSAQVRQGSYEQYF
TGCAGCGCCCAAGTCCGGCAAGGCTCCTACGAGCAGTACTTC
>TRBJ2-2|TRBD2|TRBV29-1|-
CSVVGLAGGRTGELFF
TGCAGCGTTGTGGGCCTAGCGGGAGGTCGCACCGGGGAGCTGTTTTTT
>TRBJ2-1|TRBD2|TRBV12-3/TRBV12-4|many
CASSPGLAGEHEQFF
TGTGCCAGCAGTCCGGGACTAGCGGGAGAACATGAGCAGTTCTTC
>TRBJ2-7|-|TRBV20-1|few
CSARGRPGQDYEQYF
TGCAGTGCTAGAGGTCGACCGGGACAAGACTACGAGCAGTACTTC
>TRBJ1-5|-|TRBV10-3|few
CAISESGGRDNQPQHF
TGTGCCATCAGTGAGTCCGGGGGGAGGGACAATCAGCCCCAGCATTTT
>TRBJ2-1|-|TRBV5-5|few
CASSQRTARYNEQFF
TGTGCCAGCAGCCAGCGGACAGCTCGCTACAATGAGCAGTTCTTC
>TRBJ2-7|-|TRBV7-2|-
CASSFRLDPRDEQYF
TGTGCCAGCAGCTTTAGACTAGACCCTAGGGACGAGCAGTACTTC
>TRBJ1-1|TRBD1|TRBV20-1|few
CSARKGATTEAFF
TGCAGTGCTAGAAAGGGGGCAACCACTGAAGCTTTCTTT
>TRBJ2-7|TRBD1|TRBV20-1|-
CSASPGTGDTYEQYF
TGCAGTGCTTCCCCCGGGACAGGGGACACCTACGAGCAGTACTTC
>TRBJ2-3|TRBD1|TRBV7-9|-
CASSPGTGPTDTQYF
TGTGCCAGCAGCCCTGGGACAGGCCCCACAGATACGCAGTATTTT
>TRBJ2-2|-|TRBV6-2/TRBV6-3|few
CASSYIIWLGELFF
TGTGCCAGCAGTTACATCATTTGGTTGGGGGAGCTGTTTTTT
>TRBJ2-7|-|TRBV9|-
CASSASGERSSYEQYF
TGTGCCAGCAGCGCCTCAGGGGAGCGGTCCTCCTACGAGCAGTACTTC
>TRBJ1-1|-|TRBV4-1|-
CASSQDRGGTEAFF
TGCGCCAGCAGCCAAGACAGGGGCGGCACTGAAGCTTTCTTT
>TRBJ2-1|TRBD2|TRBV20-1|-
CSARDLAGGTLIGQFF
TGCAGTGCTAGAGATTTAGCGGGGGGCACCTTAATTGGGCAGTTCTTC
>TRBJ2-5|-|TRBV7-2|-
CASSLRSEAEETQYF
TGTGCCAGCAGCTTAAGGAGCGAGGCGGAGGAGACCCAGTACTTC